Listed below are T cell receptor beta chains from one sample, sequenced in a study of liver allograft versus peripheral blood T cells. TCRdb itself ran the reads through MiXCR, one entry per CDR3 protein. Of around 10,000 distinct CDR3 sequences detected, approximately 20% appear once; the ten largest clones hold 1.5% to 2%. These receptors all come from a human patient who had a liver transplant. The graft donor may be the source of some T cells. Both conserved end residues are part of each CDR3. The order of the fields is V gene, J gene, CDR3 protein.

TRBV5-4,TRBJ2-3,CASSLEGHTSTDTQYF
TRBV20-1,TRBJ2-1,CSASPPYVSYNEQFF
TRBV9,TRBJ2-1,CASSVVTGNSYNEQFF
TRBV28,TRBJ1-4,CASSLSTGLNEKLFF
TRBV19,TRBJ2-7,CASSSWGSTGPYEQYF
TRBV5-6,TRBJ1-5,CASSLGWGGPQHF
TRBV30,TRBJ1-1,CAWSGAANTEAFF
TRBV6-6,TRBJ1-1,CASSYSEGTPEAFF
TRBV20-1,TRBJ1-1,CSAAGMNTEAFF
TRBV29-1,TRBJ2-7,CSVPLNGAGSYEQYF
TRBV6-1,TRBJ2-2,CASSAQGASTGELFF
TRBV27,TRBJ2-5,CASSLSAQETQYF
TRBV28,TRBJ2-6,CASSLGIQYPPSGANVLTF
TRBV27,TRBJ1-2,CASSENGADYGYTF
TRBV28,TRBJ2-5,CASSLTREGETQYF
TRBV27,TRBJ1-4,CASSGPDRGANEKLFF
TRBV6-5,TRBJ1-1,CASKGGQRNTEAFF
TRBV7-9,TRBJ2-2,CASSVASGRDTGELFF
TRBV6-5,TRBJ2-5,CASSQGGVETQYF
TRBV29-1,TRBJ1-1,CSSPEAFF
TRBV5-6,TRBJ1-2,CASSWVRGDRSYGYTF
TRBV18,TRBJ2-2,CASSHDRDRVTGELFF
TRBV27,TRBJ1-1,CASSLGGRATEAFF
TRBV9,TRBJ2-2,CASSVGPAGGSGELFF
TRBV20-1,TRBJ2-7,CSASLSGSTYEQYF
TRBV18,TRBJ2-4,CASSPTGTENIQYF
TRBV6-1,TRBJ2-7,CASRRTEVSYEQYF
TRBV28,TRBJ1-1,CASSSLGQPEAFF
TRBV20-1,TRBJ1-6,CSAPITGQVANSPLHF
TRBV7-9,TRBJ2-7,CASSLAPQGSEQYF
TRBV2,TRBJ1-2,CASSEAGTYGYTF
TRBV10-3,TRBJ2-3,CATGPWGEGRRDTQYF
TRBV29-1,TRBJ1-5,CSVQGSNQPQHF
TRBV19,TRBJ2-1,CASSMVGLELREQFF
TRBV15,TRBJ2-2,CATREGRDTGELFF
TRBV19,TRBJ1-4,CASRYGPKAEKLFF
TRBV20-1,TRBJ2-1,CSARDDRGGERQFF